This entry lists 8 T cell receptor beta chains sequenced from one sample in a study of Graves' ophthalmopathy and Graves' hyperthyroidism. The authors amplified TCR beta CDR3 regions from RNA transcripts. HTBI primers primed a first-round RT-PCR, and a second-round multiplex PCR followed. TCRdb re-derived calls from the multiplex PCR reads in MiXCR, one entry per CDR3 protein. The table has about 700,000 distinct CDR3 sequences, about 40% seen once; the top ten hold under 3.5%. The sequenced sample was peripheral blood. The receptors were sampled from an adult man with Graves' ophthalmopathy.

At least ten counts were recorded for this clonotype. This rearrangement joins TRBV7-2 to TRBJ2-5, with 13 bases fitting TRBD2. The germline gives CDR1 SGHTA, CDR2 FQGNSA. V shed 4 bases, J shed 5 bases, and the junction held 4 bases outside the gene matches. There are 15 residues in the CDR3. The CDR3 reads CASSSGLAGAETQYF. In DNA form, the CDR3 reads TGTGCCAGCAGCTCCGGACTAGCGGGAGCTGAGACCCAGTACTTC.

The rearrangement uses TRBV29-1 and TRBJ1-1; 8 positions match TRBD1. The ends lost 1 base at V and 3 bases at J; junction bases unmatched: 4. The CDR3 sequence is 14 residues long. Germline V gives CDR1 SQVTM, CDR2 ANQGSEA. Here the CDR3 DNA reads TGCAGCGTTGAAGGACAGGGGCTAGACACTGAAGCTTTCTTT. Translating gives CSVEGQGLDTEAFF.

Of note for this clonotype: This is likely a read error, given that the CDR3 carries no conserved phenylalanine or tryptophan at its end. Because the CDR3's place on the DNA is in doubt, the DNA is left out and the CDR3 is given as listed by TCRdb. The CDR3: CSASPSSGNT. This rearrangement joins TRBV20-1 to TRBJ2-1; TRBD2, the table's D call, lacks a check against the DNA. Germline CDR1 DFQATT, CDR2 SNEGSKA (reference sequence). Including both end residues, the CDR3 is 10 amino acids long.

This clonotype appeared many times. The chain carries TRBV7-2 and TRBJ2-5; 7 nucleotides align to TRBD2. The CDR3 is 14 amino acids. Germline CDR1 and CDR2: SGHTA and FQGNSA. With 4 bases clipped from V and 3 bases from J, the junction kept 5 bases outside the gene matches. The CDR3 sequence is CASSSHAGEETQYF. CDR3 in DNA: TGTGCCAGCAGCTCCCATGCGGGAGAAGAGACCCAGTACTTC. Full variable domain (missing parts from reference TRBV7-2 and TRBJ2-5): GAGVSQSPSNKVTEKGKDVELRCDPISGHTALYWYRQSLGQGLEFLIYFQGNSAPDKSGLPSDRFSAERTGGSVSTLTIQRTQQEDSAVYLCASSSHAGEETQYFGPGTRLLVL.

This clonotype was found a few times. This rearrangement joins TRBV20-1 to TRBJ2-7, with 7 bases identical to TRBD1. Germline CDR1 reads DFQATT; CDR2 reads SNEGSKA (reference sequence). The CDR3 length is 13 residues. V gave up 5 bases and J gave up 3 bases; unmatched junction bases: 7. In DNA form, the CDR3 reads TGCAGTGCTTGGGACAGCGGATTCTACGAGCAGTACTTC. Residues: CSAWDSGFYEQYF.

About this clonotype itself: This may be a read error, as it is one base from a much larger clone. The chain couples TRBV19 to TRBJ1-5; D remains unclear. The germline V gene encodes CDR1 LNHDA and CDR2 SQIVND (reference sequence). The CDR3 extends over 15 amino acids. Trimming took off 5 bases at V and 2 bases at J, with 13 bases between the two ends. CDR3 residues: CASSVRQAGNQPQHF. The CDR3, as DNA: TGTGCCAGTAGTGTCCGGCAGGCGGGCAATCAGCCCCAGCATTTT.

This clonotype was detected ten times or more. J is TRBJ1-1 and V is TRBV29-1, with a possible D match to TRBD1 (5 bases). Germline V gene lookup returns CDR1 SQVTM and CDR2 ANQGSEA. Trimming took off 1 base at V and 5 bases at J, with 8 bases between the two ends. The CDR3 covers 12 residues. As DNA, the CDR3 is TGCAGCGTTGAAGCAGGGTTTACTGAAGCTTTCTTT. Its translation is CSVEAGFTEAFF.

Remarks on this clonotype: Its ends do not fully match the called genes, so a read error is possible. J is TRBJ2-5 and V is TRBV5-1; 11 nucleotides match TRBD1. Germline loops: CDR1 SGHRS, CDR2 YFSETQ. This CDR3 has 16 residues. The CDR3 loop reads CAGSTGQGVLQETQYF. The CDR3 DNA sequence: TGCGCCGGCAGCACGGGACAGGGGGTCCTCCAAGAGACCCAGTACTTC. Complete variable domain (other parts from reference TRBV5-1 and TRBJ2-5): KAGVTQTPRYLIKTRGQQVTLSCSPISGHRSVSWYQQTPGQGLQFLFEYFSETQRNKGNFPGRFSGRQFSNSRSEMNVSTLELGDSALYLCAGSTGQGVLQETQYFGPGTRLLVL.